Sequencing of this TCR beta chain was carried out in a study of blood T cell repertoires in COVID-19. The data were produced by immunoSEQ multiplex PCR, yet TCRdb's version contains in-frame clones alone and is incomplete. In the table there are some 130,000 clones, 80% to 90% of which are singletons. This CDR3 contains 13 residues. Trimming cost V 1 base and J 8 bases, with 11 bases left between them. Per the germline V gene, CDR1 is LGHNA and CDR2 is YSLEER. While infection was still active, Seattle patients were enrolled and then followed longitudinally. V gene TRBV4-3 combines with J gene TRBJ1-2; D uncertain. This sequence originates from a man in his sixties with COVID-19, enrolled during active disease. Sequenced sample: peripheral blood. This CDR3 reads CASSQAAGGGYTF. The CDR3 nucleotides are TGCGCCAGCAGCCAAGCCGCGGGAGGAGGCTACACCTTC.